The clone carrying this T cell receptor beta chain has only one observation. The method was immunoSEQ multiplex PCR; TCRdb's version includes in-frame clones alone and lacks a portion of them. The sample contains some 380,000 clones, around 87% of which appear only once. Adults between about 18 and 95 years of age took part from 24 US areas. The entry originates in a study of blood T cell repertoires in COVID-19. About the study: T cells, B-cell-depleted T cells, or PBMCs provided the cDNA or gDNA that served as material.

The CDR3 runs 15 residues. Germline CDR1 reads KGHSH; CDR2 reads LQKENI. V lost 3 bases and J lost 3; bases outside the gene matches: 2. Input material: PBMCs or T cells enriched from blood (not recorded which). The chain joins TRBV18 to TRBJ1-4, with 9 bases that match TRBD1. This sequence originates from a man under 40 who had recovered from COVID-19. In DNA form, the CDR3 reads TGTGCCAGCTCACCGACAGGGGGTGCTAATGAAAAACTGTTTTTT. It is translated as CASSPTGGANEKLFF.